These 20 T cell receptor beta chains were sequenced from one sample in a study of T cell responses to AZD1222 COVID-19 vaccine. The repertoire was sequenced with immunoSEQ multiplex PCR; TCRdb's copy has only in-frame clones and lacks some. The sample holds around 150,000 clones, approximately 91% seen once. The starting material was peripheral blood, obtained 28 days after the second AZD1222 dose. These receptors all stem from an adult who received the AZD1222 COVID-19 vaccine.

This clone was detected once. The genes are TRBV7-9 and TRBJ1-1, with 7 bases that match TRBD1. This CDR3 has 13 amino acids. CDR1 is SEHNR, CDR2 FQNEAQ, per germline (reference sequence). With V trimmed by 1 base and J by 8 bases, 4 bases remained unmatched. The DNA for the CDR3 is TGTGCCAGCAGCTTAGAGATACAGGGGGAAGCTTTCTTT. This translates into CASSLEIQGEAFF.

The chain combines TRBV5-1 with TRBJ1-2; tentative D call: TRBD1 (5 bases). This CDR3 is 12 amino acids long. Trimming cost V 4 bases and J 14 bases, with 18 bases left between them. Germline loops: CDR1 SGHRS, CDR2 YFSETQ. The CDR3 spells CASSPGEDRVTF. DNA for the CDR3: TGCGCCAGCAGCCCGGGGGAGGACCGGGTTACCTTC.

The rearrangement uses TRBV4-2 and TRBJ1-6; D unresolved. CDR3 length equals 16 residues. Germline CDR1 reads LGHNA; CDR2 reads YNFKEQ. The V end was cut by 0 bases, the J end by 7 bases, with 13 bases between. This CDR3 is CASSQEGTRFNSPLHF. As DNA, the CDR3 is TGTGCCAGCAGCCAAGAAGGCACCCGGTTCAATTCACCCCTCCACTTT.

In its sample, this clone was seen once. The V gene is TRBV18, the J gene TRBJ1-5; D is uncertain. CDR3 length equals 16 residues. The V end was cut by 2 bases, the J end by 1 base, with 12 bases between. CDR1 and CDR2 from the germline V gene are KGHSH and LQKENI. In nucleotides, the CDR3 is TGTGCCAGCTCACCAAGTCGGGTCTCGAGCAATCAGCCCCAGCATTTT. Amino acid sequence: CASSPSRVSSNQPQHF.

V and J are TRBV27 and TRBJ2-5; D remains unclear. CDR1 is MNHEY, CDR2 SMNVEV, per germline (reference sequence). The V end lost 6 bases, the J end lost 1 base, and 0 bases lay between the germline ends. This CDR3 has 10 amino acids. CDR3 sequence reads: CASSQETQYF. The DNA for the CDR3 is TGTGCCAGCAGCCAAGAGACCCAGTACTTC.

This clone appeared a single time. The rearrangement links TRBV24-1 to TRBJ1-5; 9 positions agree with TRBD1. The germline V gene encodes CDR1 KGHDR and CDR2 SFDVKD. The CDR3 is 14 residues long. The V gene end was trimmed by 6 bases and the J gene end by 5 bases; junction bases not matched to a gene: 4. The CDR3 protein is CATSPDRGHQPQHF. Written as DNA, the CDR3 is TGTGCCACCAGTCCGGACAGGGGACATCAGCCCCAGCATTTT.

This clone was observed a single time. V and J are TRBV19 and TRBJ1-1; possibly TRBD1 for D (5 bases). V dropped 5 bases and J dropped 1 base, with 11 bases sitting between them. The CDR3 runs to 14 residues. Germline loops: CDR1 LNHDA, CDR2 SQIVND (reference sequence). As DNA, the CDR3 is TGTGCCAGTAGTCTGGGCAGGGCGAACACTGAAGCTTTCTTT. Protein sequence: CASSLGRANTEAFF.

The chain is built from TRBV9 and TRBJ1-1, with D unclear. Germline assignment: CDR1 SGDLS and CDR2 YYNGEE. With 0 bases removed from V and 1 base from J, the gap between germline ends came to 4 bases. The CDR3 extends over 13 amino acids. CDR3 protein: CASSVGANTEAFF. CDR3 sequence (DNA): TGTGCCAGCAGCGTAGGTGCGAACACTGAAGCTTTCTTT.

The chain recombines TRBV7-2 with TRBJ1-5; no reliable D call. Trimming cost V 1 base and J 0 bases, with 7 bases left between them. Germline V gives CDR1 SGHTA, CDR2 FQGNSA. The CDR3 contains 15 residues. DNA of the CDR3: TGTGCCAGCAGCTTAGACAGCTATAGCAATCAGCCCCAGCATTTT. Translated: CASSLDSYSNQPQHF.

J is TRBJ1-5 and V is TRBV16, with 9 nucleotides matching TRBD1. V lost 4 bases to trimming and J lost 7 bases; unmatched junction nucleotides: 5. The CDR3 loop spans 14 amino acids. Germline V gene lookup returns CDR1 KGHSY and CDR2 FQNENV. The CDR3 sequence is CASSPGQGRQPQHF. The CDR3 DNA reads TGTGCCAGCAGCCCTGGACAGGGGAGACAGCCCCAGCATTTT.

The chain recombines TRBV29-1 with TRBJ2-1, with 11 bases identical to TRBD2. The V gene end was trimmed by 6 bases and the J gene end by 8 bases; junction bases not matched to a gene: 12. Germline assignment: CDR1 SQVTM and CDR2 ANQGSEA. The CDR3 extends over 15 amino acids. CDR3 sequence (DNA): TGCAGCGTACACTCTCTAGCGGGAGGTACGGATGAGCAGTTCTTC. Residues: CSVHSLAGGTDEQFF.

A few counts support this clone. The V and J genes are TRBV27 and TRBJ2-7; TRBD1 is a possible D gene (7 bases). V was shortened by 3 bases and J by 2 bases, with 14 bases between the two germline ends. CDR3 length equals 15 residues. CDR1 is MNHEY and CDR2 is SMNVEV in the germline V gene (reference sequence). The CDR3 DNA reads TGTGCCAGCAGTTTCCGTCAGGGGGGAACCTACGAGCAGTACTTC. This gives the protein CASSFRQGGTYEQYF.

The genes are TRBV2 and TRBJ1-2; D uncertain. CDR3 length equals 15 residues. Trimming pared 6 bases from V and 4 bases from J, leaving 18 bases between. Per the germline V gene, CDR1 is SNHLY and CDR2 is FYNNEI. CDR3 sequence: CASRVIGISGYGYTF. In nucleotides, the CDR3 is TGTGCCAGCAGGGTAATTGGGATCTCTGGCTATGGCTACACCTTC.

The chain combines TRBV19 with TRBJ1-2; TRBD1 matches at 8 bases. There are 15 residues in the CDR3. Looked up from germline, CDR1 is LNHDA and CDR2 is SQIVND (reference sequence). The DNA of the CDR3 is TGTCAGGGGCAAGATTCCGACAGGGGAGACTATGGCTACACCTTC. It encodes CQGQDSDRGDYGYTF.

This chain uses TRBV5-1 with TRBJ2-1; 10 bases fit TRBD1. Trimming at V came to 4 bases and at J to 6 bases, leaving 22 bases not matched to a gene. Germline loops: CDR1 SGHRS, CDR2 YFSETQ. The CDR3 sequence is 20 residues long. In DNA, the CDR3 is TGCGCCAGCAGCCGCGTCAATTGGATCTTCGGGACAGGGGCCTTCAATGAGCAGTTCTTC. Residues: CASSRVNWIFGTGAFNEQFF.

The chain couples TRBV10-2 to TRBJ2-1, with TRBD2 matching 9 bases. The germline gives CDR1 WSHSY, CDR2 SAAADI. The V gene end was trimmed by 7 bases and the J gene end by 7 bases; junction bases not matched to a gene: 11. This CDR3 is built from 15 residues. The CDR3 protein is CASTERGLAGNEQFF. The CDR3 nucleotides are TGCGCCAGCACCGAGCGGGGACTAGCAGGTAATGAGCAGTTCTTC.

V gene TRBV5-1 combines with J gene TRBJ1-3; D ambiguous. Germline values: CDR1 SGHRS, CDR2 YFSETQ. The length of the CDR3 is 14 residues. V dropped 5 bases and J dropped 4 bases, with 13 bases sitting between them. CDR3 loop: CASRLGSDGNTIYF. CDR3 coding DNA: TGCGCCAGCAGGCTGGGGTCCGACGGAAACACCATATATTTT.

V gene TRBV19 combines with J gene TRBJ1-3; D is perhaps TRBD1 (6 bases). Germline V lookup: CDR1 LNHDA, CDR2 SQIVND (reference sequence). V was trimmed by 4 bases and J by 3 bases, leaving 10 bases between them. This CDR3 spans 14 amino acids. CDR3 protein: CASSKGEVGNTIYF. The CDR3 bases are TGTGCCAGTAGTAAGGGGGAAGTTGGAAACACCATATATTTT. Filled out from reference TRBV19 and TRBJ1-3, the complete variable domain reads DGGITQSPKYLFRKEGQNVTLSCEQNLNHDAMYWYRQDPGQGLRLIYYSQIVNDFQKGDIAEGYSVSREKKESFPLTVTSAQKNPTAFYLCASSKGEVGNTIYFGEGSWLTVV.

The chain has TRBV5-1 and TRBJ2-5, with D perhaps TRBD1 or TRBD2 (5 bases each). Germline V CDR1 and CDR2: SGHRS, YFSETQ. Trimming removed 1 base at V and 1 base at J, with 8 bases between. CDR3 length: 14 residues. The CDR3 region is CASSLYGTQETQYF. In nucleotides, the CDR3 is TGCGCCAGCAGCTTGTATGGGACCCAAGAGACCCAGTACTTC.

The chain recombines TRBV2 with TRBJ1-3; weak D call: TRBD1 (6 bases). V dropped 4 bases and J dropped 0 bases, with 13 bases sitting between them. Germline V CDR1 and CDR2: SNHLY, FYNNEI. CDR3 length equals 16 residues. The CDR3 bases are TGTGCCAGCAGTGTTAACAGGGTCGGCTCTGGAAACACCATATATTTT. Protein sequence: CASSVNRVGSGNTIYF.